This T cell receptor beta chain was sequenced during a study of T cells after yellow fever vaccination. Germline values: CDR1 SGHDT, CDR2 YYEEEE. J lost 5 bases, V lost 4 bases, and 11 bases had no gene match. This CDR3 has 15 residues. TCRdb processed the 5' RACE reads anew with MiXCR; each CDR3 protein has one entry. The sample includes some 250,000 distinct CDR3 sequences, 3.6% seen only once; the top ten take under 20%. The clonotype comes from a man between 18 and 35 years old who received the YFV17D yellow fever vaccine. The input for sequencing was PBMCs, taken 15 days after the yellow fever booster vaccination. The J gene is TRBJ2-7, the V gene TRBV5-6; 8 bases match TRBD1. For the CDR3, the DNA is TGTGCCAGCAGCCCGCTCGGACAGGGCTTCCACGAGCAGTACGTC. This codes for CASSPLGQGFHEQYV.